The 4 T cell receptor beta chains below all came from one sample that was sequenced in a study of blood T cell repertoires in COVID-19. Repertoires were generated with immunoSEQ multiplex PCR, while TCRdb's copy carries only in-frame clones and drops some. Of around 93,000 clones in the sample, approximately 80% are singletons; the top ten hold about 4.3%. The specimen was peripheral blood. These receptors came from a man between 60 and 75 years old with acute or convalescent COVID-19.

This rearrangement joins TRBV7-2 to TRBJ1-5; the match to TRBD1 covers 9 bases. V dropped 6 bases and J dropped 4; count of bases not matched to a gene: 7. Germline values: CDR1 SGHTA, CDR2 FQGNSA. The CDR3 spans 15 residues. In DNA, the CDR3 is TGTGCCAGCAGTCGACCCGGGACAGGGAATCAGCCCCAGCATTTT. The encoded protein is CASSRPGTGNQPQHF.

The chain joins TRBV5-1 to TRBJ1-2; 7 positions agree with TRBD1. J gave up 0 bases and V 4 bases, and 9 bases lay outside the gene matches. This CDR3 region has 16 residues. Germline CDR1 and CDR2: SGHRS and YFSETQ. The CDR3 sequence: CASSPGTEISNYGYTF. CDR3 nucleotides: TGCGCCAGCAGCCCCGGGACAGAAATCTCTAACTATGGCTACACCTTC. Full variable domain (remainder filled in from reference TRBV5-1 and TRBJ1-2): KAGVTQTPRYLIKTRGQQVTLSCSPISGHRSVSWYQQTPGQGLQFLFEYFSETQRNKGNFPGRFSGRQFSNSRSEMNVSTLELGDSALYLCASSPGTEISNYGYTFGSGTRLTVV.

CDR3 sequence reads: CASSQFRGQTQYF. CDR3 bases: TGTGCCAGCAGCCAGTTCAGGGGACAGACCCAGTACTTC. The genes are TRBV14 and TRBJ2-5, with D maybe TRBD1 (6 bases). The germline V and J ends were trimmed by 3 bases and 6 bases, with 11 bases remaining between them. The CDR3 extends over 13 amino acids. Germline V CDR1 and CDR2: SGHDN, FVKESK.

The CDR3 loop is CASRPTGGDTGELFF. CDR3 DNA sequence: TGTGCCAGCAGACCGACAGGGGGAGATACCGGGGAGCTGTTTTTT. The V and J genes are TRBV7-9 and TRBJ2-2; 9 nucleotides agree with TRBD1. The CDR3 is 15 residues long. Trimming cost V 6 bases and J 5 bases; bases outside gene matches: 7. CDR1 is SEHNR and CDR2 is FQNEAQ in the germline V gene (reference sequence). Looking up the rest from reference TRBV7-9 and TRBJ2-2 gives the full variable domain: DTGVSQNPRHKITKRGQNVTFRCDPISEHNRLYWYRQTLGQGPEFLTYFQNEAQLEKSRLLSDRFSAERPKGSFSTLEIQRTEQGDSAMYLCASRPTGGDTGELFFGEGSRLTVL.